This TCR beta chain appears in the sequencing data of a study of T cells expressing NK-cell markers. As for the study in general: According to the study, TCR beta repertoires originated from sorted CD3+CD56+NKG2C+, CD3+CD56+NKG2C- and CD3+CD56-NKG2C+ T cells. Seropositivity for HCMV was found in seven of the eight sequenced donors, with one seronegative. Study findings and constraints: It remained uncertain whether the expanded NKG2C+ T cell clones were specific for HCMV antigens. These clonotypes additionally ranked first within the CD3+CD56-NKG2C+ fraction of a few donors.

In regard to this clonotype: Its cognate antigen is unknown.

TCRdb re-analyzed the 5' RACE reads; it lists each CDR3 protein once, without DNA. In all, the sample yields around 380,000 distinct CDR3 sequences. This CDR3 comprises 16 residues. The germline CDR1 and CDR2 sequences are SGHRS and YFSETQ. The chain is built from TRBV5-1 and TRBJ2-3; TCRdb gives TRBD2 as the D gene, but with no DNA this cannot be confirmed. Input material: blood T cells: a sorted CD56 or NKG2C T cell subset, CD4+ or CD8+ T cells, or bulk PBMC T cells (not recorded which). This TCR came from a woman aged 45-60 years in good health. The CDR3 spells CASRRNSGLSTDTQYF.